The 7 T cell receptor beta chains reported below all come from one sample, sequenced in a study of blood T cells in healthy people across ages. Sample-barcoded 5' priming and a J-beta primer mix drove a second PCR of about 6 to 12 cycles. MiXCR, applied by TCRdb to the 5' RACE reads, yields one record per CDR3 protein. The sample has about 1,800,000 distinct CDR3 sequences; 28% are singletons. Sequences were obtained from blood. These receptors came from a woman in her thirties in good health.

This clonotype was seen ten or more times. CDR3 DNA sequence: TGCAGCGTTGAAGATCTGAGGAGGGCTCAGTACTTC. It codes for CSVEDLRRAQYF. The rearrangement uses TRBV29-1 and TRBJ2-7; possible D gene TRBD2, 6 bases. V was pared by 0 bases and J by 10 bases, with 13 bases between. The germline gives CDR1 SQVTM, CDR2 ANQGSEA. This CDR3 comprises 12 residues.

This clonotype occurred many times. The chain recombines TRBV7-6 with TRBJ2-5; TRBD2 agrees at 9 bases. Germline V lookup: CDR1 SGHVS, CDR2 FNYEAQ. Unmatched junction bases numbered 11, after V lost 1 base and J lost 5 bases. CDR3 size: 17 residues. The DNA for the CDR3 is TGTGCCAGCAGCTTAGAGCTAGCGGGAACGAGTTCGGAGACCCAGTACTTC. Translating it yields CASSLELAGTSSETQYF. Full variable domain (rest looked up from reference TRBV7-6 and TRBJ2-5): GAGVSQSPRYKVTKRGQDVALRCDPISGHVSLYWYRQALGQGPEFLTYFNYEAQQDKSGLPNDRFSAERPEGSISTLTIQRTEQRDSAMYRCASSLELAGTSSETQYFGPGTRLLVL.

A word on this clonotype: A much more abundant neighbour one base away suggests this may be a read error. The chain links TRBV25-1 to TRBJ2-7; D possibly corresponds to TRBD2 (5 bases). The CDR3 is 14 residues long. Trimming removed 3 bases from V and 3 bases from J, with 12 bases in between. Germline loops: CDR1 MGHDK, CDR2 SYGVNS. CDR3 in amino acids: CASSEVGSIYEQYF. The DNA for the CDR3 is TGTGCCAGCAGTGAGGTAGGGAGTATCTACGAGCAGTACTTC.

The chain employs TRBV4-3 and TRBJ2-2; maybe TRBD1 (6 bases). The CDR3 length is 18 residues. CDR1 and CDR2 from the germline V gene are LGHNA and YSLEER. V lost 0 bases, J lost 4 bases, and 18 bases lay in between. CDR3 bases: TGCGCCAGCAGCCAAGATTTGGGATTCCCAGGGGCCACCGGGGAGCTGTTTTTT. The encoded protein is CASSQDLGFPGATGELFF.

On this clonotype itself: Germline is not matched at one junction end, which may reflect a read error. The chain joins TRBV3-1 to TRBJ2-7; TRBD1 aligns across 11 bases. The J call is doubtful: the DNA matches TRBJ2-5 better. Germline CDR1 and CDR2: LGHDT and YNNKEL (reference sequence). This CDR3 has 15 amino acids. The CDR3 coding sequence is TGTGCCGGCAGCCAAGCCTGGGACAGGGGGAAGACCCAGTACTTC. It codes for CAGSQAWDRGKTQYF.

V gene TRBV29-1 combines with J gene TRBJ2-3, with TRBD1 as a possible D gene (5 bases). In germline, CDR1 is SQVTM, CDR2 ANQGSEA. V lost 3 bases and J lost 1, with 8 bases in between. The CDR3 length is 13 residues. The CDR3 coding sequence is TGCAGCGTTGAGAAAGGGGGCACAGATACGCAGTATTTT. It encodes CSVEKGGTDTQYF.

The rearrangement uses TRBV5-1 and TRBJ1-2, with a possible D match to TRBD1 (6 bases). This CDR3 region has 15 residues. The germline gives CDR1 SGHRS, CDR2 YFSETQ. Deletions cut 4 bases from V and 3 bases from J, with 16 bases between. The CDR3 DNA reads TGCGCCAGCAGCCCGGGGGCGGGAATGGACTATGGCTACACCTTC. Translated: CASSPGAGMDYGYTF.